This T cell receptor (beta chain) was documented in a study of cytomegalovirus exposure and HLA in healthy donors. The overall study: Genetic ancestry analysis placed about 80% of the 398 donors that were genotyped in the Caucasian-associated cluster.

Broader study findings: Earlier results showed most TCR beta V segments being productive about 90% or about 30% of the time. Association of a missense DCLRE1C variant with TCR beta V- and J-gene trimming was reported in a later analysis.

Researchers ran the PCR with 60 Vbeta and 13 Jbeta primers. TCRdb's table, derived via immunoSEQ multiplex PCR, lists solely in-frame clones and lacks some. The sample carries approximately 110,000 clones, approximately 76% recorded once. Notes on this clone: What it binds is unknown.

Germline V CDR1 and CDR2: SGHTA, FQGNSA. With V trimmed by 4 bases and J by 5 bases, 12 bases remained unmatched. The CDR3 is 18 residues long. This chain uses TRBV7-2 with TRBJ2-2; 11 bases are a match to TRBD2. Specimen: PBMCs. The TCR comes from a man aged 35 to 55 in good health and CMV-seronegative. The CDR3 DNA reads as TGTGCCAGCAGCTCAGGACTAGCGGGTTTGGGGGAGACCGGGGAGCTGTTTTTT. This gives the protein CASSSGLAGLGETGELFF. Full variable domain (remainder filled in from reference TRBV7-2 and TRBJ2-2): GAGVSQSPSNKVTEKGKDVELRCDPISGHTALYWYRQSLGQGLEFLIYFQGNSAPDKSGLPSDRFSAERTGGSVSTLTIQRTQQEDSAVYLCASSSGLAGLGETGELFFGEGSRLTVL.